This T cell receptor beta chain was found in a study of T cell responses to AZD1222 COVID-19 vaccine listed by TCRdb under 2021. Regarding the complete study: TCR sequencing was performed for 230 to 250 trial participants, of whom about 200 were given two doses of AZD1222 and approximately 26 were given two doses of MenACWY control vaccine. Trial participants were enrolled by age into 18-55, 56-69 and 70-plus year subgroups, with roughly 160, 29 and 62 TCR-sequenced participants respectively. Study-wide conclusions, independent of this receptor: After two AZD1222 doses, both the breadth and the depth of spike-specific TCRs were significantly higher than at day 0 and than in MenACWY recipients. The vaccine-associated CD4 TCRs covered the entire spike protein, and the dominant responses fell in regions 160-218 and 743-854. In the small 56-69-year group, the increase in depth fell short of significance, most likely because of low power. Only five to seven AZD1222 recipients were SARS-CoV-2 seropositive at baseline, limiting conclusions about previously exposed vaccinees. Reportedly, close to half of the unique spike-specific TCRs recognized epitopes lying outside the regions that are mutated in the B.1.351 and B.1.1.7 variants. No day 14 peak-response samples were available, so repertoires were characterized only after the peak T cell response. Most participants were white British and females outnumbered males, and the authors suggested that clonal diversity may have been underestimated.

V is cut by 2 bases and J by 2 bases, and the space between the germline ends is 14 bases. Looking up the germline V gene (reference sequence) yields CDR1 SGHNT and CDR2 YYREEE. The CDR3 starts with the cysteine, ends with the phenylalanine, and has 15 residues. The CDR3 DNA has 45 bases and is translated from base 1. The CDR3 regions of human TCRbeta chains were subjected to immunosequencing. Regarding the original processing steps: TCRs in the repertoires were compared against a reference library of SARS-CoV-2-specific TCRs that had been generated with the MIRA antigen-specificity platform. Breadth meant the fraction of unique TCRs that were SARS-CoV-2-associated, whereas depth meant the fraction of total T cells that were SARS-CoV-2-associated. Using the MIRA data, each spike-specific TCR was assigned both to the spike region to which the TCR was reactive and to a CD4 or CD8 class. Log10-transformed breadth and depth values were compared by one-way ANOVA with Sidak's multiple comparisons tests. This is the immuneACCESS table as TCRdb keeps it, with only in-frame sequences that have V and J called. A part of the clones is gone; compared with another copy, unresolved V genes explain less than half, and the rest is unexplained. That table is the source of V, J and clone size, and D and trimming were worked out from the DNA. Within this sample are some 130,000 clones, with about 90% of them counted one time only. Approximately 18% of the sample goes to the ten largest clones.

In the paper's terms, the time point label means: baseline before first vaccination. The sample's treatment or condition label is to be understood as: meningococcal conjugate vaccine given as trial control. Vaccinee samples came from UK trials COV001 and COV002, including a single-blind randomized controlled phase 2/3 trial of AZD1222 (ChAdOx1 nCoV-19) in healthy adults. For TCRbeta chain sequencing, PBMC samples were collected from trial participants at day 0 and at day 28 after the second dose. Of note for this clone: Its antigen specificity is not known. Base qualities are missing; no much larger clone stands one base away.

The starting material was peripheral blood, obtained on day 0 of MenACWY control vaccination. The clonotype originates from an adult in good health. The V and J segments used are TRBV5-4 and TRBJ2-7; the D assignment is uncertain and may be TRBD1 or TRBD2, with 5 bases supporting each. The DNA sequence is as follows: TGTGCCAGCAGCTTTTCCGAGGGGCCCACCTACGAGCAGTACTTC. Its amino acids are CASSFSEGPTYEQYF.